This T cell receptor beta chain emerged from a study of T cells in Graves' hyperthyroidism and ophthalmopathy. TCR beta CDR3 region amplification was performed from RNA transcripts. The HTBI primer set was used in a first-round RT-PCR of the TCR CDR3. TCRdb re-analysed the multiplex PCR reads in MiXCR, keeping a single row per CDR3 protein. The sample has 600,000 to 700,000 distinct CDR3 sequences; roughly 14% are singletons. This clonotype was detected ten times or more. The V gene end was trimmed by 4 bases and the J gene end by 5 bases; junction bases not matched to a gene: 7. The CDR3 spans 16 residues. Germline-derived CDR1 and CDR2 are SGHRS and YFSETQ. Active moderate-to-severe ophthalmopathy, Clinical Activity Score at least 3, NOSPECS at least 4, under 3 months' duration. Clinical symptoms, serum thyroxine, TRAb, thyroid ultrasound and orbital computed tomography established diagnosis.

The source material was blood. This TCR was recovered from a woman aged 40 to 49 with Graves' ophthalmopathy. This chain joins TRBV5-1 and TRBJ2-5; TRBD2 aligns across 14 bases. CDR3 region: CASSKGTSGSEETQYF. Here the CDR3 DNA reads TGCGCCAGCAGCAAAGGGACTAGCGGGAGCGAGGAGACCCAGTACTTC.